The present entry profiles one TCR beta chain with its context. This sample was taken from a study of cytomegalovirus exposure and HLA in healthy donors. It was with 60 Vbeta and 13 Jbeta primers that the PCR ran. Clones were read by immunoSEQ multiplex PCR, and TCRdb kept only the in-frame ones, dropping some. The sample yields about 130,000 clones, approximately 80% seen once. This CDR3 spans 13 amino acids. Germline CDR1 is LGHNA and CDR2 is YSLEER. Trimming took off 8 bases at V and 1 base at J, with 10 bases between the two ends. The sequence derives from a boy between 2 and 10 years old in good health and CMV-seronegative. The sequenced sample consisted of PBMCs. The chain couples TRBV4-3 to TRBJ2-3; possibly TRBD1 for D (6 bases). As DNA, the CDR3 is TGCGCCAGCCAGGGGACCGGCACAGATACGCAGTATTTT. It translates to CASQGTGTDTQYF.